The 5 T cell receptor beta chains below come from one sample, sequenced in a study of blood T cell repertoires in COVID-19. Sequenced by immunoSEQ multiplex PCR; TCRdb stores in-frame clones only, minus some. This table has about 20,000 clones, 75% to 85% appearing once. The sample taken for sequencing was peripheral blood. Receptor source: an older man with acute or convalescent COVID-19.

CDR3 amino acids: CASSDQQGAGAFF. The CDR3 nucleotides are TGTGCCAGCAGTGACCAACAGGGGGCAGGCGCTTTCTTT. This chain connects TRBV6-1 to TRBJ1-1, with TRBD1 matching over 9 bases. The CDR3 runs to 13 residues. From germline, CDR1 is MNHNS and CDR2 SASEGT. J was trimmed by 11 bases and V by 3 bases; bases with no gene match: 7.

The chain recombines TRBV6-5 with TRBJ1-6; 7 positions agree with TRBD1. Germline lookup yields CDR1 MNHEY and CDR2 SVGAGI. Trimming removed 6 bases from V and 8 bases from J; junction bases left unmatched: 10. This CDR3 region has 15 residues. The CDR3 sequence is CASRPETGKDSPLHF. For the CDR3, the DNA is TGTGCCAGCAGACCTGAGACAGGGAAGGATTCACCCCTCCACTTT.

This clone was recorded a few times. The CDR3 nucleotides read TGTGCCACCAGCGGGGGTACAACTAATGAAAAACTGTTTTTT. Protein: CATSGGTTNEKLFF. The chain uses TRBV24-1 and TRBJ1-4; D is possibly TRBD1 (5 bases). This CDR3 is 14 amino acids long. Germline loops: CDR1 KGHDR, CDR2 SFDVKD. With 7 bases removed from V and 0 bases from J, the gap between germline ends came to 8 bases.

The chain couples TRBV7-8 to TRBJ2-1; TRBD2 matches 8 bases. After removal of 3 bases from V and 7 bases from J, the junction contained 5 bases not matched to a gene. This CDR3 region has 14 residues. Germline V gives CDR1 SGHVS, CDR2 FQNEAQ. The CDR3, as DNA: TGTGCCAGCAGCTTCGGACTAGCCTGGAATGAGCAGTTCTTC. It is translated as CASSFGLAWNEQFF.

This clone has a single count. J is TRBJ2-3 and V is TRBV20-1; 9 nucleotides match TRBD2. Trimming removed 3 bases from V and 2 bases from J; junction bases left unmatched: 6. CDR1 and CDR2 from the germline V gene are DFQATT and SNEGSKA (reference sequence). The CDR3 contains 15 residues. The CDR3 DNA reads as TGCAGTGCTAGTTCGGCTAGCGGGAACACAGATACGCAGTATTTT. Amino acids: CSASSASGNTDTQYF.